The 15 T cell receptor beta chains in this list originate from one sample, sequenced in a study of blood T cell repertoires in COVID-19. Measured with immunoSEQ multiplex PCR; TCRdb has only the in-frame clones, and not every one. The sample carries some 250,000 clones, over 75% recorded once. Sequencing used PBMCs or T cells enriched from blood (not recorded which). These receptors were obtained from a woman in her fifties or sixties who had recovered from COVID-19.

This chain links TRBV30 with TRBJ2-5; D possibly corresponds to TRBD2 (6 bases). Germline CDR1 is GTSNPN and CDR2 is SVGIG (reference sequence). V lost 0 bases, J lost 13 bases, and 18 bases lay in between. The CDR3 is 13 amino acids. CDR3 in DNA: TGTGCCTGGAGTGTACAACTCGGACTACCTCGGTACTTC. Protein sequence: CAWSVQLGLPRYF. The full variable domain, its missing parts supplied by reference TRBV30 and TRBJ2-5, is SQTIHQWPATLVQPVGSPLSLECTVEGTSNPNLYWYRQAAGRGLQLLFYSVGIGQISSEVPQNLSASRPQDRQFILSSKKLLLSDSGFYLCAWSVQLGLPRYFGPGTRLLVL.

The CDR3 protein is CASSQTGYYGYTF. CDR3 nucleotide sequence: TGTGCCAGCAGTCAAACAGGTTACTATGGCTACACCTTC. The chain combines TRBV28 with TRBJ1-2; weak D call: TRBD1 (5 bases). This CDR3 is 13 amino acids long. Germline V gene lookup returns CDR1 MDHEN and CDR2 SYDVKM. V was pared by 5 bases and J by 3 bases, with 10 bases between.

This clone is a singleton in its sample. The chain recombines TRBV10-1 with TRBJ1-2, with D unclear. CDR3 length equals 14 residues. V was pared by 7 bases and J by 5 bases, with 17 bases between. The V gene's germline CDR1 is WNHNN and CDR2 SYGVQD (reference sequence). The CDR3 bases are TGCGCCAGCACCAGGTTCGGCGATGTTTATGGCTACACCTTC. Translated, it gives CASTRFGDVYGYTF.

J is TRBJ2-1 and V is TRBV5-1; 7 nucleotides agree with TRBD2. V was pared by 1 base and J by 4 bases, with 5 bases of the junction left unmatched. This CDR3 is built from 15 residues. Per germline, CDR1 SGHRS and CDR2 YFSETQ. The CDR3 coding sequence is TGCGCCAGCAGCTTGTTGGGGGAGGGGTACAATGAGCAGTTCTTC. It translates to CASSLLGEGYNEQFF.

The chain uses TRBV7-2 and TRBJ2-3, with D maybe TRBD2 (6 bases). There are 15 residues in the CDR3. Germline CDR1 is SGHTA and CDR2 is FQGNSA. The germline V and J ends were trimmed by 3 bases and 3 bases, with 13 bases remaining between them. The CDR3 loop reads CASSFQTSRTDTQYF. CDR3 coding DNA: TGTGCCAGCAGCTTCCAAACTAGCCGGACAGATACGCAGTATTTT.

The count of this clone is one. The CDR3 is CASSLDTGDQPQHF. In DNA form, the CDR3 reads TGCGCCAGCAGCTTGGATACAGGGGATCAGCCCCAGCATTTT. The chain has TRBV5-1 and TRBJ1-5; TRBD1 matches 7 bases. V trimming: 0 bases; J trimming: 5 bases; junction bases outside the gene matches: 2. Germline lookup yields CDR1 SGHRS and CDR2 YFSETQ. The CDR3 is made up of 14 amino acids.

This chain connects TRBV7-2 to TRBJ2-7, with a possible D match to TRBD1 (5 bases). Germline V lookup: CDR1 SGHTA, CDR2 FQGNSA. The CDR3 loop spans 14 amino acids. The V and J ends lost 5 bases and 5 bases respectively, with 16 bases between them. This chain's CDR3 is CASSKGLGRDEQYF. The CDR3, as DNA: TGTGCCAGCAGCAAGGGGCTAGGACGGGACGAGCAGTACTTC. Variable domain in full (rest from reference TRBV7-2 and TRBJ2-7): GAGVSQSPSNKVTEKGKDVELRCDPISGHTALYWYRQSLGQGLEFLIYFQGNSAPDKSGLPSDRFSAERTGGSVSTLTIQRTQQEDSAVYLCASSKGLGRDEQYFGPGTRLTVT.

This sequence joins TRBV10-2 and TRBJ2-1; 8 positions agree with TRBD2. Trimming removed 7 bases from V and 0 bases from J; junction bases left unmatched: 8. Germline CDR1 reads WSHSY; CDR2 reads SAAADI. This CDR3 spans 16 amino acids. The CDR3 protein is CASTRTRGGSYNEQFF. In nucleotides, the CDR3 is TGCGCCAGCACCCGGACCCGGGGGGGCTCCTACAATGAGCAGTTCTTC.

The V and J genes are TRBV27 and TRBJ2-3, with 11 bases fitting TRBD1. After removal of 5 bases from V and 6 bases from J, the junction contained 7 bases not matched to a gene. Germline V CDR1 and CDR2: MNHEY, SMNVEV (reference sequence). The CDR3 covers 15 residues. The CDR3 reads CASSIGQGAMDTQYF. CDR3 DNA: TGTGCCAGCAGTATCGGACAGGGGGCAATGGATACGCAGTATTTT.

This chain links TRBV7-2 with TRBJ2-7, with 9 bases aligning to TRBD2. The CDR3 loop spans 15 amino acids. Looked up from germline, CDR1 is SGHTA and CDR2 is FQGNSA. J gave up 2 bases and V 8 bases, and 10 bases lay outside the gene matches. As DNA, the CDR3 is TGTGCCAGCGCGGGAGGGGGGACAAAAGCCTACGAGCAGTACTTC. It specifies CASAGGGTKAYEQYF.

The chain links TRBV9 to TRBJ2-6, with D perhaps matching TRBD2 (6 bases). The CDR3 has 19 residues. V was clipped by 3 bases and J by 0 bases, with 19 bases between them. The germline CDR1 and CDR2 sequences are SGDLS and YYNGEE. This CDR3 is CASSALPGLKASGANVLTF. DNA for the CDR3: TGTGCCAGCAGCGCTCTACCGGGACTTAAGGCCTCTGGGGCCAACGTCCTGACTTTC.

The CDR3 is CASSGGGPYEQYF. The CDR3 DNA follows: TGTGCCAGCAGCGGGGGGGGCCCCTACGAGCAGTACTTC. The rearrangement uses TRBV28 and TRBJ2-7, with 8 nucleotides matching TRBD2. Germline CDR1 MDHEN, CDR2 SYDVKM. V dropped 6 bases and J dropped 2; count of bases not matched to a gene: 3. CDR3 length: 13 amino acids.

The J gene is TRBJ1-1, the V gene TRBV21-1; the table's D call TRBD1 went unverified against the DNA. TRBV21-1 is termed a pseudogene. CDR3 size: 15 residues. Written as DNA, the CDR3 is TGTGCCAGCAGCAAAGTGGTACAGGGAGACACTGAAGCTTTCTTT. Its translation: CASSKVVQGDTEAFF.

The J gene is TRBJ2-2, the V gene TRBV7-6; the match to TRBD2 covers 11 bases. The CDR3 runs 16 residues. Germline V gene lookup returns CDR1 SGHVS and CDR2 FNYEAQ. The J segment lost 6 bases and the V segment lost 1 base, leaving 4 bases of the junction unmatched. CDR3 bases: TGTGCCAGCAGCTTAGTTTCTAGCGGGAGGCCCGGGGAGCTGTTTTTT. Its translation is CASSLVSSGRPGELFF.

This rearrangement joins TRBV24-1 to TRBJ1-2, with D perhaps matching TRBD1 (6 bases). The CDR3 loop spans 15 amino acids. Per germline, CDR1 KGHDR and CDR2 SFDVKD. V gave up 4 bases and J gave up 4 bases, with 15 bases separating them. Here the CDR3 reads CATSEGQPSTYGYTF. CDR3 nucleotides: TGTGCCACCAGTGAAGGACAGCCTTCTACCTATGGCTACACCTTC.